The 3 T cell receptor beta chains below all came from one sample that was sequenced in a study of cytomegalovirus exposure and HLA in healthy donors. The primer mix had 60 Vbeta and 13 Jbeta primers. TCRdb's copy holds only in-frame clones and misses some; the assay was immunoSEQ multiplex PCR. In the table there are 95,000 or so clones, 81% of which are singletons. Sequences were obtained from PBMCs. These receptors originate from a woman aged 70 to 79 in good health and CMV-seropositive.

The chain has TRBV7-3 and TRBJ2-2; D might be TRBD2 (6 bases). V shed 5 bases and J shed 7 bases, with 20 bases lying between them. Germline V gives CDR1 SGHTA, CDR2 FQGTGA. The CDR3 spans 16 residues. As DNA, the CDR3 is TGTGCCAGCAGCCCATATCGGGAGAAGGGGAACGGGGAGCTGTTTTTT. This sequence encodes CASSPYREKGNGELFF.

The gene calls are TRBV6-5 and TRBJ2-1, with a weak D call TRBD2 (5 bases). The CDR3 is 15 amino acids. Germline V lookup: CDR1 MNHEY, CDR2 SVGAGI. V lost 8 bases, J lost 0 bases, and 14 bases lay in between. CDR3 in DNA: TGTGCCAGCCGGGTAGCGTTGAGCTCCTACAATGAGCAGTTCTTC. This gives the protein CASRVALSSYNEQFF.

The J gene is TRBJ1-2, the V gene TRBV5-6, with 9 bases that match TRBD1. The CDR3 extends over 15 amino acids. With 4 bases clipped from V and 7 bases from J, the junction kept 11 bases outside the gene matches. CDR1 SGHDT and CDR2 YYEEEE come from the germline V gene. CDR3 sequence reads: CASSPETGGGAGYTF. Here the CDR3 DNA reads TGTGCCAGCAGCCCAGAAACAGGGGGCGGTGCTGGCTACACCTTC.